These 24 T cell receptor beta chains were sequenced from one sample in a study of patients and donors after allogeneic stem cell transplantation. TCRdb reanalysed the RT-PCR reads using MiXCR and keeps one entry per CDR3 protein. The sample holds under 200,000 distinct CDR3 sequences, around 30% seen once. The specimen sequenced was blood, either unsorted or a sorted T cell fraction (not recorded which). Receptors were obtained from a human donor who was either an allogeneic HSCT recipient or a stem cell or donor lymphocyte infusion donor (not recorded which). It is not recorded whose cells these are; they may come from a transplant donor.

This clonotype was recorded a few times. J is TRBJ1-5 and V is TRBV6-5; D possibly corresponds to TRBD1 (6 bases). Trimming removed 4 bases from V and 2 bases from J, with 21 bases in between. This CDR3 has 18 residues. Germline values: CDR1 MNHEY, CDR2 SVGAGI. The CDR3 loop reads CASSSSQGGGLGNQPQHF. DNA of the CDR3: TGTGCCAGCAGTTCGTCACAGGGAGGAGGATTGGGCAATCAGCCCCAGCATTTT.

This clonotype was seen once. This rearrangement joins TRBV6-5 to TRBJ2-1; D not resolved. This CDR3 contains 13 residues. CDR1 and CDR2 (germline): MNHEY, SVGAGI. V lost 6 bases, J lost 13 bases, and 19 bases lay in between. The DNA for the CDR3 is TGTGCCAGCAGGAAATATAACGTAGAGGTCCAGTTCTTC. It codes for CASRKYNVEVQFF.

This clonotype was detected many times. The rearrangement links TRBV12-3 or TRBV12-4 to TRBJ1-1, with TRBD1 identical over 7 bases. The CDR3 consists of 17 residues. With V trimmed by 2 bases and J by 5 bases, 14 bases remained unmatched. CDR3 region: CASSLSPPRQGLTEAFF. In DNA form, the CDR3 reads TGTGCCAGCAGTTTATCCCCTCCGCGACAGGGTTTGACTGAAGCTTTCTTT.

This rearrangement joins TRBV24-1 to TRBJ2-7; 7 positions match TRBD1. The CDR3 has 14 amino acids. J gave up 1 base and V 5 bases, and 4 bases lay outside the gene matches. Per the germline V gene, CDR1 is KGHDR and CDR2 is SFDVKD. CDR3 in DNA: TGTGCCACCAGTGGGGGGACAGCGTCCTACGAGCAGTACTTC. Its translation is CATSGGTASYEQYF.

This clonotype was observed a few times. J is TRBJ1-1 and V is TRBV7-9; 10 nucleotides agree with TRBD1. Germline V CDR1 and CDR2: SEHNR, FQNEAQ (reference sequence). There are 15 residues in the CDR3. Trimming at V came to 3 bases and at J to 4 bases, leaving 5 bases not matched to a gene. The CDR3 loop reads CASSFGTGVVTEAFF. The CDR3, as DNA: TGTGCCAGCAGCTTTGGGACAGGGGTTGTCACTGAAGCTTTCTTT.

This clonotype was observed a handful of times. The chain recombines TRBV7-9 with TRBJ1-1; D uncertain. This CDR3 is built from 15 residues. In germline, CDR1 is SEHNR, CDR2 FQNEAQ (reference sequence). Trimming took off 1 base at V and 4 bases at J, with 13 bases between the two ends. The CDR3 DNA reads as TGTGCCAGCAGCTTAGGGGGTAGTGTTGGCACTGAAGCTTTCTTT. The encoded protein is CASSLGGSVGTEAFF. Together with reference TRBV7-9 and TRBJ1-1, the CDR3 gives the full variable domain: DTGVSQNPRHKITKRGQNVTFRCDPISEHNRLYWYRQTLGQGPEFLTYFQNEAQLEKSRLLSDRFSAERPKGSFSTLEIQRTEQGDSAMYLCASSLGGSVGTEAFFGQGTRLTVV.

The chain links TRBV7-3 to TRBJ2-1; 8 bases are shared with TRBD2. The CDR3 loop spans 15 amino acids. CDR1 is SGHTA, CDR2 FQGTGA, per germline. The V segment lost 4 bases and the J segment 5 bases; nucleotides outside the gene matches: 7. CDR3 DNA sequence: TGTGCCAGCAGCTCCAGCGGGAGAATCAACAATGAGCAGTTCTTC. This codes for CASSSSGRINNEQFF.

J is TRBJ2-1 and V is TRBV7-9, with a possible D match to TRBD2 (5 bases). Looked up from germline, CDR1 is SEHNR and CDR2 is FQNEAQ (reference sequence). This CDR3 is 16 amino acids long. Deletions cut 2 bases from V and 3 bases from J, with 14 bases between. The CDR3 region is CASSLPRDSDYNEQFF. The CDR3 DNA reads as TGTGCCAGCAGCTTACCCCGGGATAGCGACTACAATGAGCAGTTCTTC.

This clonotype has only a few counts. Written as DNA, the CDR3 is TGCGCCAGCAGCCAAGATGTCGGGGAGCAGTACTTC. Its protein is CASSQDVGEQYF. This sequence joins TRBV4-1 and TRBJ2-7; D remains ambiguous. Trimming stripped 0 bases from V and 7 bases from J, with 7 bases between. Germline V gene data show CDR1 as MGHRA and CDR2 as YSYEKL. The CDR3 spans 12 residues.

The chain is built from TRBV29-1 and TRBJ1-3, with a tentative D call TRBD1 (6 bases). The CDR3 extends over 14 amino acids. The germline V and J ends were trimmed by 3 bases and 1 base, with 10 bases remaining between them. Germline CDR1 is SQVTM and CDR2 is ANQGSEA. DNA of the CDR3: TGCAGCGTTGATGTCAGGGGTTCTGGAAACACCATATATTTT. It translates to CSVDVRGSGNTIYF.

The chain recombines TRBV9 with TRBJ2-5; D is uncertain. Germline CDR1 reads SGDLS; CDR2 reads YYNGEE. Trimming took 0 bases from V and 7 from J, leaving 10 bases between them. There are 13 residues in the CDR3. In DNA, the CDR3 is TGTGCCAGCAGCGTAGCGGGTTTCGGGACCCAGTACTTC. Translation gives CASSVAGFGTQYF.

There are a few counts of this clonotype. The chain is built from TRBV10-3 and TRBJ2-7; weak D call: TRBD1 (6 bases). The CDR3 spans 13 residues. In germline, CDR1 is ENHRY, CDR2 SYGVKD. Trimming cost V 5 bases and J 0 bases, with 8 bases left between them. The CDR3 is CAISSDSSYEQYF. CDR3 bases: TGTGCCATCAGTTCGGACAGCTCCTACGAGCAGTACTTC.

This clonotype was counted once. J is TRBJ2-7 and V is TRBV4-2; 9 nucleotides match TRBD1. CDR1 and CDR2 (germline): LGHNA, YNFKEQ. The CDR3 has 15 residues. Germline trimming cut 5 bases from V and 2 bases from J; bases unmatched to any gene: 7. The CDR3 nucleotides read TGTGCCAGCAGCTTTACAGGGGGCAGGGCCTACGAGCAGTACTTC. This encodes CASSFTGGRAYEQYF.

The chain is built from TRBV11-1 and TRBJ1-2; D remains unclear. The germline V and J ends were trimmed by 3 bases and 2 bases, with 7 bases remaining between them. Germline CDR1 and CDR2: SGHAT and FQDESV (reference sequence). The CDR3 is 13 residues long. The CDR3 spells CASSFAGNYGYTF. CDR3 coding DNA: TGTGCCAGCAGCTTCGCAGGAAACTATGGCTACACCTTC.

V is TRBV20-1 and J is TRBJ2-1; D is possibly TRBD2 (5 bases). This CDR3 region has 16 residues. The germline CDR1 and CDR2 sequences are DFQATT and SNEGSKA (reference sequence). The ends were cut back, 0 bases at V and 4 bases at J, with 16 bases in the middle. The CDR3 spells CSAREASSGGYNEQFF. The CDR3 DNA reads as TGCAGTGCTAGAGAAGCCTCATCCGGAGGTTACAATGAGCAGTTCTTC.

This clonotype was seen repeatedly, ten times or more. This chain uses TRBV6-5 with TRBJ1-2, with 8 nucleotides matching TRBD1. This CDR3 has 14 amino acids. After removal of 4 bases from V and 2 bases from J, the junction contained 3 bases not matched to a gene. Germline CDR1 is MNHEY and CDR2 is SVGAGI. The CDR3 reads CASSFGTGNYGYTF. The CDR3 region has the DNA TGTGCCAGCAGTTTCGGGACAGGAAACTATGGCTACACCTTC.

The chain links TRBV12-3 or TRBV12-4 to TRBJ2-1; 7 nucleotides line up with TRBD2. The V segment lost 6 bases and the J segment 8 bases; nucleotides outside the gene matches: 7. The CDR3 covers 13 residues. The CDR3, as DNA: TGTGCCAGCAGCTGGACTAGTGGCGATGAGCAGTTCTTC. It translates to CASSWTSGDEQFF.

The chain's CDR3 is CSVVGTIADTQYF. The CDR3 coding sequence is TGCAGCGTTGTAGGGACTATCGCAGATACGCAGTATTTT. This sequence joins TRBV29-1 and TRBJ2-3, with 7 bases that match TRBD2. With V trimmed by 4 bases and J by 4 bases, 5 bases remained unmatched. The CDR3 is 13 amino acids. CDR1 and CDR2 from the germline V gene are SQVTM and ANQGSEA.

There are a few counts of this clonotype. The chain employs TRBV10-3 and TRBJ2-5; the match to TRBD1 covers 9 bases. Trimming removed 8 bases from V and 5 bases from J; junction bases left unmatched: 9. Per the germline V gene, CDR1 is ENHRY and CDR2 is SYGVKD. This CDR3 is built from 14 residues. The CDR3 coding sequence is TGTGCCATCGGGGAACAGGGGGCCCGGGAGACCCAGTACTTC. Translated: CAIGEQGARETQYF.

The chain carries TRBV10-3 and TRBJ2-1, with TRBD1 identical over 10 bases. Germline V CDR1 and CDR2: ENHRY, SYGVKD. The CDR3 is 14 amino acids. J was trimmed by 8 bases and V by 0 bases; bases with no gene match: 1. The CDR3 reads CAISESTGGYEQFF. CDR3 coding DNA: TGTGCCATCAGTGAGTCGACAGGGGGCTATGAGCAGTTCTTC.

The V gene is TRBV7-3, the J gene TRBJ1-4, with D uncertain. Trimming left V 1 base short and J 8 bases short, with 17 bases between. CDR1 is SGHTA and CDR2 is FQGTGA in the germline V gene. The CDR3 consists of 16 residues. This chain's CDR3 is CASSLRVGLAREKLFF. The CDR3 DNA follows: TGTGCCAGCAGCTTAAGGGTCGGACTTGCTAGAGAAAAACTGTTTTTT.

This clonotype was detected a few times. The V call is TRBV20-1, the J call TRBJ2-7; 8 positions match TRBD1. V lost 2 bases and J lost 3; bases outside the gene matches: 12. Germline V gene sequence: CDR1 DFQATT, CDR2 SNEGSKA (reference sequence). The CDR3 totals 16 residues. CDR3 protein: CSARSAQGDSDYEQYF. CDR3 nucleotides: TGCAGTGCTAGAAGCGCACAGGGGGATTCCGACTACGAGCAGTACTTC.

The J gene is TRBJ2-7, the V gene TRBV27; 10 positions match TRBD1. The CDR3 totals 14 residues. Germline V lookup: CDR1 MNHEY, CDR2 SMNVEV (reference sequence). V gave up 4 bases and J gave up 9 bases; unmatched junction bases: 9. The CDR3 is CASSSWTGGHVQYF. CDR3 sequence (DNA): TGTGCCAGCAGTTCCTGGACAGGGGGTCATGTGCAGTACTTC.

The chain couples TRBV5-1 to TRBJ1-2; D gene ambiguous. The CDR3 consists of 16 residues. The germline V and J ends were trimmed by 0 bases and 2 bases, with 14 bases remaining between them. In germline, CDR1 is SGHRS, CDR2 YFSETQ. The CDR3 DNA is TGCGCCAGCAGCTTGGACGGAGGGTGGGTCAACTATGGCTACACCTTC. The encoded protein is CASSLDGGWVNYGYTF.